This entry is about one TCR beta chain. This sample was included in a study of blood T cell repertoires in COVID-19. The junction had 7 bases not matched to a gene; V was cut back by 1 base and J by 1 base. This CDR3 contains 17 residues. CDR1 and CDR2 (germline): SGHTA, FQGNSA. Methods used by the authors: Estimation of nucleated cell counts was performed using reference gene primer amplification. Assay used: immunoSEQ multiplex PCR; TCRdb lists only in-frame clones, some missing. That table is the source of V, J and clone size, and D and trimming were worked out from the DNA. The sample has more than 250,000 clones; 70% to 90% are singletons.

This TCR came from a human donor in a cohort sampled during active COVID-19. The sequencing sample was made of peripheral blood. This chain uses TRBV7-2 with TRBJ2-5, with 9 bases identical to TRBD2. CDR3 residues: CASSLGGSGGGQETQYF. The CDR3 coding sequence is TGTGCCAGCAGCTTAGGGGGTAGCGGGGGTGGCCAAGAGACCCAGTACTTC.